The TCR beta chain under discussion was sequenced for a study of identical twins. General study points: Conclusions leaned on cross-sectional statistical analysis and did not track the same donors over time.

A universal primer site was incorporated via template switching, and the cDNA contained unique molecular identifiers. TCRdb reprocessed the 5' RACE reads with MiXCR, giving one entry per CDR3 protein. The sample shows some 630,000 distinct CDR3 sequences, roughly 7.2% of them seen only once. Notes on this clonotype: The antigen remains undetermined.

The V gene lost 8 bases and the J gene lost 4 bases, with 11 bases spanning the gap. The CDR3 has 13 amino acids. This sample also appeared in a second study, on yellow fever vaccine responses in identical twins. That work contributes: Twins reportedly showed a vaccine T cell response that seemed partly convergent and partly personalized.

This chain connects TRBV12-3 or TRBV12-4 to TRBJ2-2; D possibly corresponds to TRBD2 (5 bases). What was sequenced was PBMCs. The sequence came from a woman aged 18-30 years in good health. The CDR3 region is CASGLALTGELFF. As DNA, the CDR3 is TGTGCCAGCGGCCTAGCCCTCACCGGGGAGCTGTTTTTT.